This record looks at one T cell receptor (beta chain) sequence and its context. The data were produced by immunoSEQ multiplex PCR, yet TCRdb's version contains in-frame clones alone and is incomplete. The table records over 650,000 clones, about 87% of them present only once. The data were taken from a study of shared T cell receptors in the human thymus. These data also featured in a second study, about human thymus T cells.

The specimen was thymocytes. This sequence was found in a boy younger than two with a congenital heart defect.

DNA of the CDR3: TGCGCCAGCAGCGACAAGAAAGGCTACGAGCAGTACTTC. Amino acids: CASSDKKGYEQYF. The chain combines TRBV4-3 with TRBJ2-7; D uncertain. CDR1 and CDR2 from the germline V gene are LGHNA and YSLEER. The length of the CDR3 is 13 residues. V gave up 5 bases and J gave up 3 bases, with 11 bases separating them.